Below, 25 T cell receptor beta chains from the same sample are listed, as sequenced in a study of cytomegalovirus exposure and HLA in healthy donors. Primers for the PCR totalled 60 Vbeta and 13 Jbeta. Profiled with immunoSEQ multiplex PCR; TCRdb holds only in-frame clones, not every one. There are approximately 110,000 clones in the sample; 70% to 85% occur only once, and around 4% lies in the top ten. Sequencing was carried out using PBMCs. These receptors all stem from a human donor in good health.

This clone came up a few times. The V call is TRBV9, the J call TRBJ2-3; no firm D call. The CDR3 contains 12 residues. Germline values: CDR1 SGDLS, CDR2 YYNGEE. V lost 4 bases to trimming and J lost 7 bases, with 10 bases between them. The CDR3 here is CASSPGRNTQYF. The CDR3 nucleotides read TGTGCCAGCAGCCCAGGAAGGAATACGCAGTATTTT.

The chain couples TRBV6-6 to TRBJ1-1; D possibly corresponds to TRBD1 (5 bases). The CDR3 has 15 amino acids. V was trimmed by 8 bases and J by 2 bases, leaving 18 bases between them. The germline CDR1 and CDR2 sequences are MNHNY and SVGAGI (reference sequence). The chain's CDR3 is CASGVYRSKNTEAFF. CDR3 nucleotides: TGTGCCAGCGGCGTTTACAGGAGTAAAAACACTGAAGCTTTCTTT.

This chain connects TRBV19 to TRBJ2-1, with 15 bases matching TRBD2. The length of the CDR3 is 17 residues. Looked up from germline, CDR1 is LNHDA and CDR2 is SQIVND (reference sequence). The junction had 12 bases not matched to a gene; V was cut back by 7 bases and J by 8 bases. This CDR3 reads CASTQGLAGGKGDEQFF. DNA for the CDR3: TGTGCCAGTACCCAGGGACTAGCGGGAGGCAAAGGGGATGAGCAGTTCTTC.

This chain uses TRBV2 with TRBJ2-7; D remains ambiguous. Germline CDR1 reads SNHLY; CDR2 reads FYNNEI. V lost 2 bases and J 3 bases, leaving 5 bases between the germline ends. The CDR3 has 12 residues. CDR3 sequence: CASSELGYEQYF. DNA of the CDR3: TGTGCCAGCAGTGAACTAGGCTACGAGCAGTACTTC.

The chain employs TRBV19 and TRBJ2-5; D is unclear. Trimming took 5 bases from V and 5 from J, leaving 18 bases between them. The CDR3 is 15 amino acids. Germline values: CDR1 LNHDA, CDR2 SQIVND (reference sequence). CDR3 DNA: TGTGCCAGTAGTCCGGGTCCGGAGATGTGGGAGACCCAGTACTTC. Residues: CASSPGPEMWETQYF. The full variable domain, its missing parts supplied by reference TRBV19 and TRBJ2-5, is DGGITQSPKYLFRKEGQNVTLSCEQNLNHDAMYWYRQDPGQGLRLIYYSQIVNDFQKGDIAEGYSVSREKKESFPLTVTSAQKNPTAFYLCASSPGPEMWETQYFGPGTRLLVL.

V gene TRBV4-1 combines with J gene TRBJ2-6, with D possibly matching TRBD2 (6 bases). The germline V gene encodes CDR1 MGHRA and CDR2 YSYEKL. The ends were cut back, 1 base at V and 0 bases at J, with 10 bases in the middle. This CDR3 has 17 amino acids. The CDR3 DNA sequence: TGCGCCAGCAGCCAAGGGGGGGTTCGCTCTGGGGCCAACGTCCTGACTTTC. Protein product: CASSQGGVRSGANVLTF.

J is TRBJ1-2 and V is TRBV28; 7 nucleotides line up with TRBD1. This CDR3 spans 15 amino acids. V was clipped by 1 base and J by 2 bases; unmatched bases: 4. CDR1 and CDR2 (germline): MDHEN, SYDVKM. CDR3 loop: CASSLFTTGNYGYTF. CDR3 coding DNA: TGTGCCAGCAGTTTATTTACGACAGGGAACTATGGCTACACCTTC.

The chain employs TRBV19 and TRBJ2-7; D possibly corresponds to TRBD1 (7 bases). Germline V gene sequence: CDR1 LNHDA, CDR2 SQIVND (reference sequence). The CDR3 extends over 13 amino acids. Trimming removed 7 bases at V and 4 bases at J, with 14 bases between. In DNA form, the CDR3 reads TGTGCCAGTAACGCCAGGGGGGCTTACGAGCAGTACTTC. Amino acids: CASNARGAYEQYF.

This clone has more than one count but fewer than ten. This chain connects TRBV6-5 to TRBJ2-7; the D gene is possibly TRBD2 (7 bases). This CDR3 is 16 amino acids long. Trimming removed 2 bases from V and 0 bases from J, with 14 bases in between. The germline CDR1 and CDR2 sequences are MNHEY and SVGAGI. The CDR3 spells CASSYVGGGSSYEQYF. The CDR3 nucleotides read TGTGCCAGCAGTTACGTGGGGGGCGGGAGCTCCTACGAGCAGTACTTC.

The V and J genes are TRBV6-6 and TRBJ1-1, with D hard to call. The CDR3 runs to 12 residues. Germline assignment: CDR1 MNHNY and CDR2 SVGAGI (reference sequence). V gave up 2 bases and J gave up 4 bases, with 5 bases separating them. The CDR3 protein is CASSYAATEAFF. In nucleotides, the CDR3 is TGTGCCAGCAGTTACGCGGCCACTGAAGCTTTCTTT.

The chain is built from TRBV10-3 and TRBJ2-3; 14 bases agree with TRBD2. CDR3 length: 16 amino acids. The V and J ends lost 6 bases and 6 bases, in that order; junction bases with no gene match: 8. Germline V gene sequence: CDR1 ENHRY, CDR2 SYGVKD. In nucleotides, the CDR3 is TGTGCCATCAGGTCCGGGACTAGCGGGAGAGGGGATACGCAGTATTTT. Protein product: CAIRSGTSGRGDTQYF.

The chain carries TRBV10-3 and TRBJ2-5, with 9 bases that match TRBD1. Per germline, CDR1 ENHRY and CDR2 SYGVKD. Germline trimming cut 4 bases from V and 5 bases from J; bases unmatched to any gene: 8. This CDR3 is 15 amino acids long. The CDR3, as DNA: TGTGCCATCAGTGGGGTACAGGGGGCTGGGGAGACCCAGTACTTC. It specifies CAISGVQGAGETQYF.

The chain couples TRBV7-3 to TRBJ1-1, with 11 bases that match TRBD1. CDR1 and CDR2 from the germline V gene are SGHTA and FQGTGA. Losses at the gene ends were 5 bases for V and 5 bases for J; bases not matched to a gene: 7. The CDR3 sequence is 15 residues long. CDR3 nucleotides: TGTGCCAGCAGCCCAGGGACAGGGGGAGTGACTGAAGCTTTCTTT. Its translation: CASSPGTGGVTEAFF.

The rearrangement uses TRBV5-4 and TRBJ2-1; 8 bases agree with TRBD2. This CDR3 contains 14 residues. The trim removed 1 base at V and 7 bases at J, leaving 4 bases unmatched. Germline CDR1 and CDR2: SGHNT and YYREEE (reference sequence). CDR3: CASSLSGGPNEQFF. In nucleotides, the CDR3 is TGTGCCAGCAGCTTGTCGGGAGGGCCTAATGAGCAGTTCTTC.

The chain joins TRBV7-9 to TRBJ1-4; 9 nucleotides match TRBD1. CDR3 length equals 16 residues. Germline CDR1 reads SEHNR; CDR2 reads FQNEAQ (reference sequence). V was clipped by 6 bases and J by 6 bases; unmatched bases: 11. CDR3 region: CASSPQAGQGDEKLFF. CDR3 bases: TGTGCCAGCAGTCCCCAGGCGGGACAGGGAGATGAAAAACTGTTTTTT.

J is TRBJ1-1 and V is TRBV2; possible D gene TRBD1, 5 bases. The CDR3 has 14 residues. Deletions cut 6 bases from V and 3 bases from J, with 14 bases between. CDR1 is SNHLY, CDR2 FYNNEI, per germline. CDR3 loop: CASRMTVPDTEAFF. Here the CDR3 DNA reads TGTGCCAGCAGGATGACAGTCCCGGACACTGAAGCTTTCTTT.

The gene calls are TRBV9 and TRBJ2-7, with a tentative D call TRBD2 (6 bases). The CDR3 contains 14 residues. Germline V CDR1 and CDR2: SGDLS, YYNGEE. Trimming left V 0 bases short and J 0 bases short, with 7 bases between. The CDR3 DNA reads as TGTGCCAGCAGCGTAGAAGCGGGCTCCTACGAGCAGTACTTC. It yields the protein CASSVEAGSYEQYF.

The chain carries TRBV12-5 and TRBJ1-1; D is undetermined. There are 14 residues in the CDR3. Germline lookup yields CDR1 LGHNT and CDR2 FRNRAP. V lost 2 bases and J 3 bases, leaving 10 bases between the germline ends. The CDR3 nucleotides read TGTGCTAGTGGTTTGCAGGTCCCGGACACTGAAGCTTTCTTT. Its protein is CASGLQVPDTEAFF.

In its sample, this clone was seen once. The chain has TRBV6-4 and TRBJ2-2; 11 nucleotides agree with TRBD2. Germline V gene sequence: CDR1 MRHNA, CDR2 SNTAGT. Trimming cost V 3 bases and J 4 bases; bases outside gene matches: 1. The CDR3 covers 15 residues. DNA for the CDR3: TGTGCCAGCAGTGAACTAGCGGGAGTCACCGGGGAGCTGTTTTTT. It translates to CASSELAGVTGELFF.

This clone appeared a single time. The CDR3 nucleotides read TGTGCCAGCAGCTACACTAGTAGTTCGACGGATACGCAGTATTTT. Amino acid sequence: CASSYTSSSTDTQYF. This chain joins TRBV7-9 and TRBJ2-3, with a possible D match to TRBD2 (5 bases). Germline loops: CDR1 SEHNR, CDR2 FQNEAQ (reference sequence). The CDR3 sequence is 15 residues long. V was pared by 4 bases and J by 6 bases, with 17 bases between.

V gene TRBV6-1 combines with J gene TRBJ2-4, with D possibly matching TRBD2 (6 bases). CDR1 and CDR2 from the germline V gene are MNHNS and SASEGT. This CDR3 has 12 amino acids. V was cut by 6 bases and J by 7 bases, with 10 bases left in between. CDR3 nucleotide sequence: TGTGCCAGCAGAGGGACTGGGAACATTCAGTACTTC. As protein: CASRGTGNIQYF.

The rearrangement joins TRBV18 to TRBJ2-5, with a weak D call TRBD1 (6 bases). The CDR3 consists of 15 residues. Trimming pared 0 bases from V and 2 bases from J, leaving 10 bases between. CDR1 and CDR2 from the germline V gene are KGHSH and LQKENI. CDR3 loop: CASSPPQGTQETQYF. CDR3 sequence (DNA): TGTGCCAGCTCACCACCGCAGGGGACACAAGAGACCCAGTACTTC.

V gene TRBV6-1 combines with J gene TRBJ2-3, with TRBD1 matching over 11 bases. The CDR3 contains 15 residues. V shed 6 bases, J shed 3 bases, and the junction held 5 bases outside the gene matches. Per germline, CDR1 MNHNS and CDR2 SASEGT. The CDR3 DNA sequence: TGTGCCAGCAGAAGCGGGACAGGGGGTACAGATACGCAGTATTTT. Its protein is CASRSGTGGTDTQYF.

The sample holds one count of this clone. The gene calls are TRBV6-1 and TRBJ2-2; weak D call: TRBD1 (5 bases). The CDR3 is 14 residues long. Per germline, CDR1 MNHNS and CDR2 SASEGT. V was cut by 6 bases and J by 7 bases, with 15 bases left in between. The CDR3 loop is CASRPQGAVGELFF. The CDR3 bases are TGTGCCAGCAGACCCCAGGGCGCGGTCGGGGAGCTGTTTTTT.

This clone was picked up one time. The chain recombines TRBV10-3 with TRBJ2-3; unclear D gene. The CDR3 length is 11 residues. V lost 11 bases to trimming and J lost 4 bases, with 10 bases between them. Germline assignment: CDR1 ENHRY and CDR2 SYGVKD. This chain's CDR3 is CAVSTSDTQYF. The CDR3 nucleotides read TGTGCCGTGTCTACCTCAGATACGCAGTATTTT.